The 26 T cell receptor beta chains below all came from one sample that was sequenced in a study of a mutant IDH1 vaccine in newly diagnosed glioma. Produced via immunoSEQ multiplex PCR; TCRdb's table is partial and in-frame only. The sample has almost 95,000 clones; roughly 89% are singletons. The time point: week 47, end of study. A 20-mer mutant IDH1 peptide at 300 ug was injected subcutaneously with topical imiquimod. These receptors have no identified antigens. Sequencing used PBMCs, obtained from a glioma patient whose treatment included an IDH1 peptide vaccine. The source of these receptors is a woman between 45 and 65 years old with glioma.

The chain is built from TRBV25-1 and TRBJ1-1, with D perhaps matching TRBD1 (6 bases). The CDR3 totals 14 residues. Trimming stripped 1 base from V and 8 bases from J, with 14 bases between. Per germline, CDR1 MGHDK and CDR2 SYGVNS. CDR3 residues: CASSELGADREAFF. CDR3 DNA: TGTGCCAGCAGTGAATTGGGGGCTGACAGAGAAGCTTTCTTT. Looking up the rest from reference TRBV25-1 and TRBJ1-1 gives the full variable domain: EADIYQTPRYLVIGTGKKITLECSQTMGHDKMYWYQQDPGMELHLIHYSYGVNSTEKGDLSSESTVSRIRTEHFPLTLESARPSHTSQYLCASSELGADREAFFGQGTRLTVV.

CDR3 DNA: TGTGCCAGCAGCGTCCGACTAGCGGGAGTAGAGACCCAGTACTTC. It encodes CASSVRLAGVETQYF. The chain combines TRBV9 with TRBJ2-5, with 12 bases identical to TRBD2. Germline V lookup: CDR1 SGDLS, CDR2 YYNGEE. V dropped 2 bases and J dropped 4; count of bases not matched to a gene: 3. This CDR3 comprises 15 residues.

The V and J genes are TRBV19 and TRBJ2-3, with TRBD2 identical over 11 bases. The CDR3 loop spans 13 amino acids. Germline loops: CDR1 LNHDA, CDR2 SQIVND (reference sequence). The V segment lost 10 bases and the J segment 3 bases; nucleotides outside the gene matches: 3. As DNA, the CDR3 is TGTGCCACCGGGACTAGCGGAACAGATACGCAGTATTTT. Protein product: CATGTSGTDTQYF. Full variable domain (rest looked up from reference TRBV19 and TRBJ2-3): DGGITQSPKYLFRKEGQNVTLSCEQNLNHDAMYWYRQDPGQGLRLIYYSQIVNDFQKGDIAEGYSVSREKKESFPLTVTSAQKNPTAFYLCATGTSGTDTQYFGPGTRLTVL.

The chain uses TRBV18 and TRBJ1-1, with D hard to call. The CDR3 is made up of 13 amino acids. Germline-derived CDR1 and CDR2 are KGHSH and LQKENI. Trimming removed 3 bases from V and 0 bases from J, with 5 bases in between. The CDR3 DNA reads TGTGCCAGCTCACCTCAAATGAACACTGAAGCTTTCTTT. Translating it yields CASSPQMNTEAFF.

This chain connects TRBV21-1 to TRBJ2-5; TRBD2, the table's D call, lacks a check against the DNA. TRBV21-1 has pseudogene status. The CDR3 runs 14 residues. The CDR3 loop is CASRVGRYQETQYF. The CDR3 DNA reads as TGTGCCAGCAGGGTCGGGAGGTACCAAGAGACCCAGTACTTC.

This clone was seen only once. The rearrangement joins TRBV11-2 to TRBJ1-2, with D perhaps matching TRBD1 (5 bases). There are 13 residues in the CDR3. V lost 5 bases to trimming and J lost 0 bases, with 7 bases between them. CDR1 is SGHAT and CDR2 is FQNNGV in the germline V gene. CDR3 loop: CASSPTANYGYTF. The CDR3 DNA sequence: TGTGCCAGCAGCCCGACAGCTAACTATGGCTACACCTTC.

The chain couples TRBV5-1 to TRBJ2-2; 8 nucleotides line up with TRBD2. V gave up 3 bases and J gave up 5 bases; unmatched junction bases: 15. The CDR3 contains 18 residues. Germline CDR1 and CDR2: SGHRS and YFSETQ. CDR3 region: CASSWAPGGAGDTGELFF. The CDR3 DNA is TGCGCCAGCAGCTGGGCCCCGGGGGGAGCGGGAGATACCGGGGAGCTGTTTTTT.

This rearrangement joins TRBV5-1 to TRBJ2-2, with D unclear. Looked up from germline, CDR1 is SGHRS and CDR2 is YFSETQ. Between the trimmed V and J ends, which lost 2 bases and 1 base, there was a span of 9 bases. This CDR3 is 15 amino acids long. Here the CDR3 reads CASSFTALNTGELFF. The DNA for the CDR3 is TGCGCCAGCAGCTTCACAGCCCTGAACACCGGGGAGCTGTTTTTT.

The chain joins TRBV28 to TRBJ2-1, with D unclear. The germline V and J ends were trimmed by 6 bases and 3 bases, with 9 bases remaining between them. Germline V gives CDR1 MDHEN, CDR2 SYDVKM. This CDR3 comprises 13 residues. CDR3 nucleotide sequence: TGTGCCAGCAGCTTACGAGACTACAATGAGCAGTTCTTC. It is translated as CASSLRDYNEQFF.

V gene TRBV19 combines with J gene TRBJ2-6; 14 bases line up with TRBD2. CDR3 length equals 18 residues. Losses at the gene ends were 7 bases for V and 2 bases for J; bases not matched to a gene: 7. Germline CDR1 LNHDA, CDR2 SQIVND (reference sequence). In DNA form, the CDR3 reads TGTGCCAGTACCCTAGGGGGACTAGCGGGAGCTGGGGCCAACGTCCTGACTTTC. Its protein is CASTLGGLAGAGANVLTF.

The sample holds one count of this clone. V and J are TRBV7-9 and TRBJ2-3; no reliable D call. The CDR3 is 12 amino acids. The V end was cut by 2 bases, the J end by 4 bases, with 4 bases between. Germline CDR1 reads SEHNR; CDR2 reads FQNEAQ (reference sequence). Here the CDR3 reads CASSLRADTQYF. Written as DNA, the CDR3 is TGTGCCAGCAGCTTAAGGGCAGATACGCAGTATTTT.

Worth noting for this clone: The junction departs from germline at one end; a sequencing error may be responsible. J is TRBJ2-5 and V is TRBV10-3, with 7 bases identical to TRBD2. CDR1 and CDR2 from the germline V gene are ENHRY and SYGVKD. The CDR3 is 14 residues long. The CDR3 spells CAISLGTNQEAQYF. In DNA form, the CDR3 reads TGTGCCATCAGCCTCGGGACTAACCAAGAGGCCCAGTACTTC.

V usage is TRBV9 and J usage is TRBJ2-1; 8 nucleotides align to TRBD2. V was pared by 2 bases and J by 5 bases, with 15 bases of the junction left unmatched. This CDR3 comprises 18 residues. Germline CDR1 reads SGDLS; CDR2 reads YYNGEE. This CDR3 is CASSVSVPGGRYDNEQFF. The DNA of the CDR3 is TGTGCCAGCAGCGTCTCTGTTCCCGGCGGGAGGTATGACAATGAGCAGTTCTTC.

This chain links TRBV7-2 with TRBJ2-7; a weak D match, TRBD2 (6 bases). CDR1 and CDR2 from the germline V gene are SGHTA and FQGNSA. Trimming cost V 1 base and J 2 bases, with 6 bases left between them. The CDR3 extends over 13 amino acids. DNA for the CDR3: TGTGCCAGCAGCTTAGGACTAGCCTACGAGCAGTACTTC. Translating gives CASSLGLAYEQYF.

The genes are TRBV9 and TRBJ2-1, with TRBD1 matching 7 bases. Germline V lookup: CDR1 SGDLS, CDR2 YYNGEE. Trimming cost V 2 bases and J 0 bases; bases outside gene matches: 2. The CDR3 runs to 15 residues. The CDR3 nucleotides read TGTGCCAGCAGCGTCGACAGGGTCTCCTACAATGAGCAGTTCTTC. This sequence encodes CASSVDRVSYNEQFF.

This chain joins TRBV29-1 and TRBJ2-3; 14 nucleotides line up with TRBD2. With 4 bases clipped from V and 8 bases from J, the junction kept 5 bases outside the gene matches. Looked up from germline, CDR1 is SQVTM and CDR2 is ANQGSEA. The CDR3 has 14 residues. The CDR3 loop is CSVGGTSGRVTQYF. The CDR3 bases are TGCAGCGTTGGGGGGACTAGCGGGAGAGTTACGCAGTATTTT.

This chain links TRBV11-2 with TRBJ1-2; maybe TRBD1 (6 bases). From germline, CDR1 is SGHAT and CDR2 FQNNGV. Trimming pared 0 bases from V and 0 bases from J, leaving 11 bases between. This CDR3 comprises 16 residues. The DNA of the CDR3 is TGTGCCAGCAGCTTAGAGTCCCAGGGGCCTAACTATGGCTACACCTTC. Translating gives CASSLESQGPNYGYTF.

This rearrangement joins TRBV6-1 to TRBJ2-4, with D hard to call. Germline CDR1 MNHNS, CDR2 SASEGT. Trimming stripped 7 bases from V and 1 base from J, with 8 bases between. This CDR3 has 13 amino acids. The CDR3 DNA sequence: TGTGCCAGCACGGCCAGGGCCAAAAACATTCAGTACTTC. It is translated as CASTARAKNIQYF.

The V gene is TRBV4-1, the J gene TRBJ2-1; D perhaps matches TRBD2 (5 bases). In germline, CDR1 is MGHRA, CDR2 YSYEKL. With 4 bases removed from V and 4 bases from J, the gap between germline ends came to 17 bases. The CDR3 has 16 amino acids. The CDR3 sequence: CASSLISGGGYNEQFF. The CDR3 coding sequence is TGCGCCAGCAGCCTTATCAGCGGAGGAGGTTACAATGAGCAGTTCTTC.

The CDR3 coding sequence is TGCGCCAGCAGTGGGCGAGGGAACGAGCAGTACTTC. Its translation: CASSGRGNEQYF. The chain employs TRBV10-1 and TRBJ2-7, with a tentative D call TRBD2 (5 bases). CDR3 length: 12 residues. Per the germline V gene, CDR1 is WNHNN and CDR2 is SYGVQD (reference sequence). The V and J ends lost 4 bases and 5 bases respectively, with 9 bases between them.

The gene calls are TRBV19 and TRBJ1-5, with 8 bases aligning to TRBD1. The CDR3 sequence is 14 residues long. Germline V gene lookup returns CDR1 LNHDA and CDR2 SQIVND (reference sequence). With 5 bases clipped from V and 3 bases from J, the junction kept 3 bases outside the gene matches. The CDR3 DNA follows: TGTGCCAGTAGTCGGGGACAGGACAATCAGCCCCAGCATTTT. Translating gives CASSRGQDNQPQHF.

In DNA, the CDR3 is TGTGCCAGCAGTCCGGACCGGGCGGGGCCCCCTGAAGCTTTCTTT. The encoded protein is CASSPDRAGPPEAFF. The genes are TRBV27 and TRBJ1-1; the D gene is possibly TRBD1 (5 bases). Deletions cut 5 bases from V and 6 bases from J, with 19 bases between. Germline CDR1 is MNHEY and CDR2 is SMNVEV (reference sequence). This CDR3 spans 15 amino acids.

The CDR3 DNA is TGTGCCAGCAGCCCCGGGACAGGGTTCAACGAGCAGTACTTC. The encoded protein is CASSPGTGFNEQYF. V gene TRBV5-4 combines with J gene TRBJ2-7, with 9 positions matching TRBD1. The CDR3 has 14 amino acids. Germline V gives CDR1 SGHNT, CDR2 YYREEE (reference sequence). Germline trimming cut 4 bases from V and 5 bases from J; bases unmatched to any gene: 7.

This rearrangement joins TRBV10-1 to TRBJ2-3; D is unclear. The CDR3 spans 12 residues. With 3 bases removed from V and 3 bases from J, the gap between germline ends came to 4 bases. Looked up from germline, CDR1 is WNHNN and CDR2 is SYGVQD (reference sequence). In DNA, the CDR3 is TGCGCCAGCAGTGATGGGACAGATACGCAGTATTTT. Protein product: CASSDGTDTQYF.

The V call is TRBV5-1, the J call TRBJ2-7; D remains ambiguous. This CDR3 comprises 11 residues. V was cut by 5 bases and J by 4 bases, with 7 bases left in between. Germline CDR1 is SGHRS and CDR2 is YFSETQ. The CDR3 DNA sequence: TGCGCCAGCAGATCTAGATACGAGCAGTACTTC. Translated, it gives CASRSRYEQYF.

The count of this clone is one. The chain couples TRBV6-1 to TRBJ1-5; D is possibly TRBD1 (5 bases). CDR1 and CDR2 from the germline V gene are MNHNS and SASEGT. The CDR3 is 15 amino acids. V shed 6 bases and J shed 0 bases, with 12 bases lying between them. As DNA, the CDR3 is TGTGCCAGCAGGGGGGTCCCCTATAGCAATCAGCCCCAGCATTTT. Translated, it gives CASRGVPYSNQPQHF.